The 3 T cell receptor beta chains listed next were all sequenced from one sample in a study of blood T cells in healthy people across ages (dated by TCRdb to 2014 to 2015). Preparation of the library involved 5' RACE. TCRdb names Illumina HiSeq 2500 as the instrument used. The second PCR ran for roughly 7 to 11 cycles and used a J-beta primer mix along with a sample-barcoded 5' primer. The public reads were reprocessed in TCRdb via fastp at Q25 and MiXCR, keeping in-frame beta chains. Identical CDR3 protein sequences are pooled into one entry, listed with their most common genes and DNA. This sample holds 750,000 to 950,000 distinct CDR3 sequences; roughly 24% were observed only once. 3% of the sample is held by the ten biggest clonotypes. These sequences were also reported in another study, on T cells of mothers and their children.

Specimen: blood. The receptors here all came from a boy between 10 and 17 years old in good health.

V usage is TRBV29-1 and J usage is TRBJ2-5; possible D gene TRBD2, 6 bases. The V end was cut by 4 bases, the J end by 2 bases, with 11 bases between. CDR1 is SQVTM, CDR2 ANQGSEA, per germline. This CDR3 region has 13 residues. The DNA of the CDR3 is TGCAGCGTTGCTTTGGGAGGACAAGAGACCCAGTACTTC. This translates into CSVALGGQETQYF.

This clonotype occurred a few times. The V and J genes are TRBV20-1 and TRBJ1-3; TRBD1 aligns across 9 bases. Per the germline V gene, CDR1 is DFQATT and CDR2 is SNEGSKA (reference sequence). The trim removed 5 bases at V and 6 bases at J, leaving 5 bases unmatched. There are 13 residues in the CDR3. CDR3: CSARGTGSNTIYF. The CDR3 nucleotides are TGCAGTGCTCGGGGGACAGGGTCAAACACCATATATTTT.

In this sample, this clonotype turned up a few times. The chain recombines TRBV12-3 or TRBV12-4 with TRBJ1-6; TRBD1 is a possible D gene (6 bases). This CDR3 has 15 residues. The germline V and J ends were trimmed by 5 bases and 9 bases, with 17 bases remaining between them. CDR3 nucleotide sequence: TGTGCCAGCAGTCCTTTAGGTCCAGGGGCTTCACCCCTCCACTTT. It specifies CASSPLGPGASPLHF.